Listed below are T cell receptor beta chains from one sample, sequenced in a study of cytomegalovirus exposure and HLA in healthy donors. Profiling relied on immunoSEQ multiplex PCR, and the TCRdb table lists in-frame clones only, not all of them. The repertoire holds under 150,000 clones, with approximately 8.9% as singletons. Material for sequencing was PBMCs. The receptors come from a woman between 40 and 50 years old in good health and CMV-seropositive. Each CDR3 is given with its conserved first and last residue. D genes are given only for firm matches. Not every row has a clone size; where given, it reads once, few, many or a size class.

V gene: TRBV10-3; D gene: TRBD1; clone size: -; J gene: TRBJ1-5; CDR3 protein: CAISESQGAGQPQHF; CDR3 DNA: TGTGCCATCAGTGAGTCCCAGGGGGCAGGACAGCCCCAGCATTTT
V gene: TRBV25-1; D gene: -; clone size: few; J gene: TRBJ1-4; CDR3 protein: CASSVVGSNEKLFF; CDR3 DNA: TGTGCCAGCAGTGTGGTGGGCAGTAATGAAAAACTGTTTTTT
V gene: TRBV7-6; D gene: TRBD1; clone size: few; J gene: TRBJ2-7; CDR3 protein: CASSLQSGTGSYEQYF; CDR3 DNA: TGTGCCAGCAGCTTGCAATCCGGGACAGGGTCGTACGAGCAGTACTTC
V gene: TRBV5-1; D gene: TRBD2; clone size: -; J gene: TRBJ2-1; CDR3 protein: CASSLAGGQYNEQFF; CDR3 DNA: TGCGCCAGCAGCCTGGCGGGGGGGCAGTACAATGAGCAGTTCTTC
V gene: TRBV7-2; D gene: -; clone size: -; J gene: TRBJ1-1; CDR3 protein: CASSLNIPMNAEAFF; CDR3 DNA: TGTGCCAGCAGCTTAAATATCCCTATGAACGCTGAAGCTTTCTTT
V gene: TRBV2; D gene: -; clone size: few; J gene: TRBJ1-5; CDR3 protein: CASSEGLGQPQHF; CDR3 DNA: TGTGCCAGCAGTGAAGGCCTCGGTCAGCCCCAGCATTTT
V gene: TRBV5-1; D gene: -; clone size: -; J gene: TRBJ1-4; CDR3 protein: CASSFSAGTNEKLFF; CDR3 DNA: TGCGCCAGCAGCTTTTCGGCAGGGACTAATGAAAAACTGTTTTTT
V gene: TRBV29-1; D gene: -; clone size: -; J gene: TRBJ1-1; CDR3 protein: CSVEGEAFF; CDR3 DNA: TGCAGCGTGGAGGGGGAAGCTTTCTTT
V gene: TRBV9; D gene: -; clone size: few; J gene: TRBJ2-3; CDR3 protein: CASTADSYTQYF; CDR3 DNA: TGTGCCAGCACGGCGGACTCCTATACGCAGTATTTT
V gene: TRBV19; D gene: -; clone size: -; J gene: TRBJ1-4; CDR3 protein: CASSIAAVNEKLFF; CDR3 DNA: TGTGCCAGTAGTATAGCGGCGGTTAATGAAAAACTGTTTTTT
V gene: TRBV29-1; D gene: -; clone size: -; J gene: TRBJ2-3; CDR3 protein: CSVFGRRASTDTQYF; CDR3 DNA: TGCAGCGTATTTGGTCGCCGCGCTAGCACAGATACGCAGTATTTT
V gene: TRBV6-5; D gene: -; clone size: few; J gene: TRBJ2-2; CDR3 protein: CASSYRPRNTGELFF; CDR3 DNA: TGTGCCAGCAGTTACCGCCCTAGGAACACCGGGGAGCTGTTTTTT
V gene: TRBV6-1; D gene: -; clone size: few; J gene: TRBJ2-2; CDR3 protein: CASSEAGGGPGELFF; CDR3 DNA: TGTGCCAGCAGTGAAGCAGGGGGTGGTCCCGGGGAGCTGTTTTTT
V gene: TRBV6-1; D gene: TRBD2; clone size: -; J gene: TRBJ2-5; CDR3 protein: CASSEGGGKETQYF; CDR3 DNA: TGTGCCAGCAGTGAAGGCGGGGGTAAAGAGACCCAGTACTTC
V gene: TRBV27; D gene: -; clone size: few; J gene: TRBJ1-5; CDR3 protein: CASSFLGGLNQPQHF; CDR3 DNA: TGTGCCAGCAGTTTCCTCGGGGGACTTAATCAGCCCCAGCATTTT
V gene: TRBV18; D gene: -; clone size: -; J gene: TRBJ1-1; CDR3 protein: CASSQGRDTEAFF; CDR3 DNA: TGTGCCAGCTCACAGGGGAGGGACACTGAAGCTTTCTTT
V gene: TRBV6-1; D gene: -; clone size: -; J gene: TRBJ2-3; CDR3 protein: CASRRDTGTDTQYF; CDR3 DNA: TGTGCCAGCCGACGGGACACAGGCACAGATACGCAGTATTTT
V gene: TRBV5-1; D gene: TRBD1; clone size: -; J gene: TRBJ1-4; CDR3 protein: CASSSQGPNLPTNEKLFF; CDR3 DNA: TGCGCCAGCAGCTCACAGGGGCCTAACCTACCAACTAATGAAAAACTGTTTTTT
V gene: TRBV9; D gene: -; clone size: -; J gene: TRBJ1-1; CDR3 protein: CASSGTGRGGAFF; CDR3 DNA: TGTGCCAGCAGCGGAACAGGGAGGGGTGGAGCTTTCTTT
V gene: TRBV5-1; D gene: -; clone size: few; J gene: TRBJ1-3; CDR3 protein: CASSLDRGNTIYF; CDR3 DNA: TGCGCCAGCAGCTTGGACAGGGGAAACACCATATATTTT
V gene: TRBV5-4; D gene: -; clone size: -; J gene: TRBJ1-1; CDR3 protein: CASSPDGRLLNTEAFF; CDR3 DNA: TGTGCCAGCAGCCCGGACGGGAGATTATTGAACACTGAAGCTTTCTTT
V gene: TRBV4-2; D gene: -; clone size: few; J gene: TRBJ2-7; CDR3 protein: CASSQSLPGREGVYEQYF; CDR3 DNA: TGTGCCAGCAGCCAAAGCCTCCCGGGCAGAGAGGGCGTGTACGAGCAGTACTTC
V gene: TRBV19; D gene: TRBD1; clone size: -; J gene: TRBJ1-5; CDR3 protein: CASTPGQGNQPQHF; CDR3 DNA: TGTGCCAGTACCCCGGGACAGGGCAATCAGCCCCAGCATTTT
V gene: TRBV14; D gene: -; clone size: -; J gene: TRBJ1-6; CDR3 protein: CASSQAAGVSSYNSPLHF; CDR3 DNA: TGTGCCAGCAGCCAAGCGGCAGGGGTTAGCTCCTATAATTCACCCCTCCACTTT
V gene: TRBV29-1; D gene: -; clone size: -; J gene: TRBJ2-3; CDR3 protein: CSVEGRPNPTDTQYF; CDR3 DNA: TGCAGCGTTGAGGGGCGGCCTAACCCCACAGATACGCAGTATTTT
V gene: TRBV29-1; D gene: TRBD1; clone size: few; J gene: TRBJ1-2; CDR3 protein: CSVRGQGGYTF; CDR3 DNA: TGCAGCGTTCGCGGACAGGGTGGCTACACCTTC
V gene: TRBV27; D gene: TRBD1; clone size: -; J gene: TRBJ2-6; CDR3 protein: CASTRAGGISGANVLTF; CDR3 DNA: TGTGCCAGCACTAGGGCAGGGGGTATCTCTGGGGCCAACGTCCTGACTTTC
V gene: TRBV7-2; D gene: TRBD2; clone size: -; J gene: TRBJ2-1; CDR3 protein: CASSFSGGSYNEQFF; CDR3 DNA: TGTGCCAGCAGCTTTAGCGGGGGGTCCTACAATGAGCAGTTCTTC
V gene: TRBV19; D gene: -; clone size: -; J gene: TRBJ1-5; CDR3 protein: CASSIRVSNQPQHF; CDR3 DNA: TGTGCCAGTAGTATCAGGGTCAGCAATCAGCCCCAGCATTTT
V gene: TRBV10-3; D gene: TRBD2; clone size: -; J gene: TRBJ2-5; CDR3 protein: CAISGLAGGAQETQYF; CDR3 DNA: TGTGCCATCAGTGGACTAGCGGGGGGGGCCCAAGAGACCCAGTACTTC
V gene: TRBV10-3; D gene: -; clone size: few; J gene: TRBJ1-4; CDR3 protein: CAISESQGGSEKLFF; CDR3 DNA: TGTGCCATCAGTGAGTCGCAGGGAGGATCTGAAAAACTGTTTTTT
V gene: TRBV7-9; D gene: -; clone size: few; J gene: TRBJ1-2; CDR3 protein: CASSLGAITSNYGYTF; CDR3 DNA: TGTGCCAGCAGCTTAGGGGCAATCACCTCTAACTATGGCTACACCTTC
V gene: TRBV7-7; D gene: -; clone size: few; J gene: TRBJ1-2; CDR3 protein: CASSLEQFPNYGYTF; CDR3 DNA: TGTGCCAGCAGCTTAGAACAGTTCCCTAACTATGGCTACACCTTC
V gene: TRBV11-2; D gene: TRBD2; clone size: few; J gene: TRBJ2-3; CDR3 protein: CASSLRERGGVTDTQYF; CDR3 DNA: TGTGCCAGCAGCTTAAGGGAGCGGGGGGGCGTCACAGATACGCAGTATTTT
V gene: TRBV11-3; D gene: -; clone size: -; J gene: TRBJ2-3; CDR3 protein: CASSLGGGQSTDTQYF; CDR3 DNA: TGTGCCAGCAGCCTTGGTGGGGGACAAAGCACAGATACGCAGTATTTT
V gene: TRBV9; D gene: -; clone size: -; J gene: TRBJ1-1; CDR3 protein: CASTLGEGTEAFF; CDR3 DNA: TGTGCCAGCACCTTAGGGGAGGGGACTGAAGCTTTCTTT
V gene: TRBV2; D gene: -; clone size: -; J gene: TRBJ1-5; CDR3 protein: CASSVAGGQPQHF; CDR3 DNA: TGTGCCAGCAGTGTGGCCGGGGGTCAGCCCCAGCATTTT
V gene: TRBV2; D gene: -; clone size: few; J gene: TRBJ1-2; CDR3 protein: CASTQMDSSLGYTF; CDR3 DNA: TGTGCCAGCACCCAGATGGACAGTTCCCTTGGCTACACCTTC
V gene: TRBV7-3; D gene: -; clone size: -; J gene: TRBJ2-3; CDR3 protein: CASSPGTYSTDTQYF; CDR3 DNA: TGTGCCAGCAGCCCTGGGACTTATAGCACAGATACGCAGTATTTT
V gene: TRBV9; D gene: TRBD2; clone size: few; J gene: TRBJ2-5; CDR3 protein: CASSMTSGQETQYF; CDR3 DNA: TGTGCCAGCAGCATGACTAGCGGGCAAGAGACCCAGTACTTC
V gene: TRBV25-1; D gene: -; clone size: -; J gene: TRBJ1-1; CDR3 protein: CASGGWPEAFF; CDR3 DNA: TGTGCCAGCGGAGGGTGGCCTGAAGCTTTCTTT
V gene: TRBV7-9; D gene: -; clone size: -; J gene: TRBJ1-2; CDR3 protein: CASSFLGVLGYTF; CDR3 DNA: TGTGCCAGCAGCTTTCTAGGGGTACTTGGCTACACCTTC
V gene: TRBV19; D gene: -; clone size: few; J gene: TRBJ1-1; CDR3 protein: CASSIEAWRVNIEAFF; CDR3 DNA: TGTGCCAGTAGTATAGAGGCCTGGAGGGTGAACATTGAAGCTTTCTTT
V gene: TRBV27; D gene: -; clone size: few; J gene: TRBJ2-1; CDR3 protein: CASSLVTGAVTYNEQFF; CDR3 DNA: TGTGCCAGCAGTTTAGTTACTGGGGCAGTTACCTACAATGAGCAGTTCTTC
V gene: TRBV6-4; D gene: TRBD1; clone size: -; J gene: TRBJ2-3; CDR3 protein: CASSEQGVGADTQYF; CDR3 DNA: TGTGCCAGCAGCGAACAGGGGGTGGGCGCAGATACGCAGTATTTT
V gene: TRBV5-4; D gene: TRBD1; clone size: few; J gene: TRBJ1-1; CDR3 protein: CASSNPRQGNTEAFF; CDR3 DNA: TGTGCCAGCAGCAACCCAAGACAGGGGAACACTGAAGCTTTCTTT
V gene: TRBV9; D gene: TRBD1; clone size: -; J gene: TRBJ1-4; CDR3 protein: CASSPYQGGQGYEKLFF; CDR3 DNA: TGTGCCAGCAGCCCGTATCAGGGGGGACAGGGGTATGAAAAACTGTTTTTT
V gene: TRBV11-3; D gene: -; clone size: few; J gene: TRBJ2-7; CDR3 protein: CASSLEVGGYEQYF; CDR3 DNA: TGTGCCAGCAGCTTAGAAGTCGGAGGGTACGAGCAGTACTTC
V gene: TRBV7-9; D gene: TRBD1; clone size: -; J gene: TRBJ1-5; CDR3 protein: CASSPGTGDQPQHF; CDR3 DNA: TGTGCCAGCAGCCCCGGGACAGGGGATCAGCCCCAGCATTTT
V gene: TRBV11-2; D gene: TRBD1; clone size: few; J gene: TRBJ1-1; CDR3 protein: CASTRQGGVTEAFF; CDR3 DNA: TGTGCCAGCACCCGACAGGGGGGTGTCACTGAAGCTTTCTTT
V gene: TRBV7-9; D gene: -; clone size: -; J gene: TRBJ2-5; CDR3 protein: CASSFLASETQYF; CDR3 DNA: TGTGCCAGCAGCTTTCTAGCGAGTGAGACCCAGTACTTC
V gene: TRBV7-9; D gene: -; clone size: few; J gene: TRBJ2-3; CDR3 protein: CASSAADTDTQYF; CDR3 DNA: TGTGCCAGCAGCGCGGCCGACACAGATACGCAGTATTTT
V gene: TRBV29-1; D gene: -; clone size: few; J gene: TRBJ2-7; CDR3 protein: CSVDVVAGSYEQYF; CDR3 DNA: TGCAGCGTTGACGTGGTGGCAGGGTCCTACGAGCAGTACTTC
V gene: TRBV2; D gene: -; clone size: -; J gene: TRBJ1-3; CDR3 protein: CASSPGQSGNTIYF; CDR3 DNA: TGTGCCAGCAGTCCTGGACAGAGTGGAAACACCATATATTTT